These T cell receptor beta chains were read from a single sample in a study of PD-1 blockade in mismatch repair-deficient tumors. Assay used: immunoSEQ multiplex PCR; TCRdb lists only in-frame clones, some missing. This table holds more than 85,000 clones, 82% found once. The specimen comprised peripheral blood, sampled approximately 8 months after starting pembrolizumab. The receptors originated from an adult with mismatch repair-deficient cancer. CDR3s include the opening cysteine and the closing phenylalanine or tryptophan. D genes are given only for firm matches. The listing skips clone size in some rows; elsewhere it reads once, few, many or a size class.

clone size: -; J gene: TRBJ2-7; V gene: TRBV7-2; D gene: -; CDR3 DNA: TGTGCCAGCAGCTTAATCCCAGGGGTAATGGACTACGAGCAGTACTTC; CDR3 protein: CASSLIPGVMDYEQYF
clone size: -; J gene: TRBJ2-1; V gene: TRBV5-5; D gene: TRBD1; CDR3 DNA: TGTGCCAGCAGCTTGGAACAGGGGGACCTCAATGAGCAGTTCTTC; CDR3 protein: CASSLEQGDLNEQFF
clone size: -; J gene: TRBJ2-2; V gene: TRBV27; D gene: TRBD2; CDR3 DNA: TGTGCCAGCAGCCCTCGGACTAGCGGGAGGTTTACCGGGGAGCTGTTTTTT; CDR3 protein: CASSPRTSGRFTGELFF
clone size: -; J gene: TRBJ2-3; V gene: TRBV7-3; D gene: -; CDR3 DNA: TGTGCCAGCCGCGAGAGCTCCATGGCAGATACGCAGTATTTT; CDR3 protein: CASRESSMADTQYF
clone size: -; J gene: TRBJ1-3; V gene: TRBV7-3; D gene: -; CDR3 DNA: TGTGCCAGCAGCTTAAATGGGGGCGCCCAAAACACCATATATTTT; CDR3 protein: CASSLNGGAQNTIYF
clone size: -; J gene: TRBJ1-5; V gene: TRBV12-2; D gene: -; CDR3 DNA: TGTGCAAGTCGCTTAACTTCAACGGGCTGTAGCAATCAGCCCCAGCATTTT; CDR3 protein: CASRLTSTGCSNQPQHF
clone size: -; J gene: TRBJ2-7; V gene: TRBV11-2; D gene: TRBD1; CDR3 DNA: TGCGCCAGCAGCTATTCCGGGACAGGGGAATACGAGCAGTACTTC; CDR3 protein: CASSYSGTGEYEQYF
clone size: few; J gene: TRBJ1-5; V gene: TRBV5-8; D gene: TRBD1; CDR3 DNA: TGTGCCAGCAGACGGGACAGGGGAGACCATCAGCCCCAGCATTTT; CDR3 protein: CASRRDRGDHQPQHF
clone size: -; J gene: TRBJ1-5; V gene: TRBV7-3; D gene: -; CDR3 DNA: TGTGCCAGCAGCTTAGTTGACGGTTCCAATCAGCCCCAGCATTTT; CDR3 protein: CASSLVDGSNQPQHF
clone size: -; J gene: TRBJ2-3; V gene: TRBV9; D gene: TRBD1; CDR3 DNA: TGTGCCAGCAGCGGGGAACTCGGGACAGGGGATGCAGATACGCAGTATTTT; CDR3 protein: CASSGELGTGDADTQYF
clone size: -; J gene: TRBJ2-5; V gene: TRBV5-1; D gene: -; CDR3 DNA: TGCGCCAGCAGCCGGTTGGATGCGGAGGGGGGCCTTCAAGAGACCCAGTACTTC; CDR3 protein: CASSRLDAEGGLQETQYF
clone size: -; J gene: TRBJ1-1; V gene: TRBV7-3; D gene: -; CDR3 DNA: TGTGCCAGCAGCTTATCAGGGGATACTGAAGCTTTCTTT; CDR3 protein: CASSLSGDTEAFF
clone size: -; J gene: TRBJ2-3; V gene: TRBV7-2; D gene: TRBD2; CDR3 DNA: TGTGCCAGCAGTTCACGCGCGGGAGGACTCACAGATACGCAGTATTTT; CDR3 protein: CASSSRAGGLTDTQYF
clone size: few; J gene: TRBJ1-1; V gene: TRBV19; D gene: -; CDR3 DNA: TGTGCCAGTAAGAGGAACACTGAAGCTTTCTTT; CDR3 protein: CASKRNTEAFF